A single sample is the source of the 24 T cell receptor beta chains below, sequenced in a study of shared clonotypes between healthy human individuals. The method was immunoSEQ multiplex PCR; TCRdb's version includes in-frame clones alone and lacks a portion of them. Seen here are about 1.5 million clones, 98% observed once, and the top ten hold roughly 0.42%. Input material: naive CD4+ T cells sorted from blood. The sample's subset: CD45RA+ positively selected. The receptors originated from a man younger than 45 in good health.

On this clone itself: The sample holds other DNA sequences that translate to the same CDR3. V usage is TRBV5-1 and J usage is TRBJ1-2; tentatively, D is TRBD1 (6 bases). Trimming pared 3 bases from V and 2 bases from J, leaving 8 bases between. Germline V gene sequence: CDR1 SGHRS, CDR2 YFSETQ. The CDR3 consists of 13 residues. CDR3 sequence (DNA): TGCGCCAGCAGCTCCCAGGGGAACTATGGCTACACCTTC. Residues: CASSSQGNYGYTF.

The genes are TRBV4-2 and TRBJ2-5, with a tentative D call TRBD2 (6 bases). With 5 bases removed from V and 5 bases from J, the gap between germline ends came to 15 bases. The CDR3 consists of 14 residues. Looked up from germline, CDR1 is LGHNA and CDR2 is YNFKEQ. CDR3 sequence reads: CASSSAGRVETQYF. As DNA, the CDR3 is TGTGCCAGCAGCTCCGCGGGGAGAGTCGAGACCCAGTACTTC.

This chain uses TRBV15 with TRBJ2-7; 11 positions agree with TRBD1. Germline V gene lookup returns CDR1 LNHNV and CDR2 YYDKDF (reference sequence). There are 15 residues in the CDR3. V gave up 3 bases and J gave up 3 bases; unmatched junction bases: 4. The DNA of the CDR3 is TGTGCCACCAGCAGGCGGACAGGGGGCAACTACGAGCAGTACTTC. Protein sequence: CATSRRTGGNYEQYF. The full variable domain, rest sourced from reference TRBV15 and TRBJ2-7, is DAMVIQNPRYQVTQFGKPVTLSCSQTLNHNVMYWYQQKSSQAPKLLFHYYDKDFNNEADTPDNFQSRRPNTSFCFLDIRSPGLGDTAMYLCATSRRTGGNYEQYFGPGTRLTVT.

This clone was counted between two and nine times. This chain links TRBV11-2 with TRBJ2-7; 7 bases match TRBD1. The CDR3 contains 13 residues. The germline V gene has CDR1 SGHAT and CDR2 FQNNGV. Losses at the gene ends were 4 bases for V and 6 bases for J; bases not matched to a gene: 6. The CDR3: CASSSRGHPEQYF. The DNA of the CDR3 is TGTGCCAGCAGCTCGAGGGGGCATCCCGAGCAGTACTTC.

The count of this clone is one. CDR3 in DNA: TGTGCCAGCAGCTTCTTTGCGGTGGATGTGGTGGCTTTCTTT. Translated, it gives CASSFFAVDVVAFF. The chain carries TRBV5-6 and TRBJ1-1; no clear D gene. Per the germline V gene, CDR1 is SGHDT and CDR2 is YYEEEE. This CDR3 has 14 residues. The V end was cut by 2 bases, the J end by 11 bases, with 19 bases between. Together with reference TRBV5-6 and TRBJ1-1, the CDR3 gives the full variable domain: DAGVTQSPTHLIKTRGQQVTLRCSPKSGHDTVSWYQQALGQGPQFIFQYYEEEERQRGNFPDRFSGHQFPNYSSELNVNALLLGDSALYLCASSFFAVDVVAFFGQGTRLTVV.

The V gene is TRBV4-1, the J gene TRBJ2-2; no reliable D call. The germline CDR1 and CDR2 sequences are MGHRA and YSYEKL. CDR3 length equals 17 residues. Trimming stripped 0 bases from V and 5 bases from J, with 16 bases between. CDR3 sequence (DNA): TGCGCCAGCAGCCAAGAGGTCAGGTCGAAATTGACCGGGGAGCTGTTTTTT. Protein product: CASSQEVRSKLTGELFF.

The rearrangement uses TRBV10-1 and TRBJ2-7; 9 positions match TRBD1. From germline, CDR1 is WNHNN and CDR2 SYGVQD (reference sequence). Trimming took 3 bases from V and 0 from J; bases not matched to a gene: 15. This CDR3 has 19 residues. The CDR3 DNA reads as TGCGCCAGCAGTGACCCGACTGAGGGACAGGGTGGAAGCTCCTACGAGCAGTACTTC. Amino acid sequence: CASSDPTEGQGGSSYEQYF.

The CDR3 nucleotides read TGTGCCAGCAGCTTAAGGTTACAGGTGAGCTCTGGGGCCAACGTCCTGACTTTC. This gives the protein CASSLRLQVSSGANVLTF. V is TRBV4-2 and J is TRBJ2-6; D possibly corresponds to TRBD1 (5 bases). This CDR3 comprises 18 residues. The V gene's germline CDR1 is LGHNA and CDR2 YNFKEQ. The V end was cut by 5 bases, the J end by 0 bases, with 17 bases between.

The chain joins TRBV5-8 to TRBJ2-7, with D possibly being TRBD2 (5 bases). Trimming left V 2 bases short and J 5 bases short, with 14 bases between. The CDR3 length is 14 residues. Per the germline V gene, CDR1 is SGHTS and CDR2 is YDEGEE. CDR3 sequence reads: CASSFEGARNEQYF. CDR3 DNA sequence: TGTGCCAGCAGCTTTGAGGGAGCTAGGAACGAGCAGTACTTC. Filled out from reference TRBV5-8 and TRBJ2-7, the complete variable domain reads EAGVTQSPTHLIKTRGQQATLRCSPISGHTSVYWYQQALGLGLQFLLWYDEGEERNRGNFPPRFSGRQFPNYSSELNVNALELEDSALYLCASSFEGARNEQYFGPGTRLTVT.

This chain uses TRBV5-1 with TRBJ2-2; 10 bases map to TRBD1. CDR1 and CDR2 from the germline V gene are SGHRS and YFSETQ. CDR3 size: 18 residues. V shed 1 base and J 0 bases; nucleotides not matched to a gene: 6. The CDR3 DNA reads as TGCGCCAGCAGCTTGTGGGGGACAGGGGCTTCGAACACCGGGGAGCTGTTTTTT. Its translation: CASSLWGTGASNTGELFF.

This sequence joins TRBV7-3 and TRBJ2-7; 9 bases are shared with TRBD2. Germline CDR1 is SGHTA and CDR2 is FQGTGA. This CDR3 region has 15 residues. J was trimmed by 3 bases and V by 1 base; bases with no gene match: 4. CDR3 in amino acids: CASSLSSGSSYEQYF. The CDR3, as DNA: TGTGCCAGCAGCTTAAGTAGCGGGAGTAGCTACGAGCAGTACTTC.

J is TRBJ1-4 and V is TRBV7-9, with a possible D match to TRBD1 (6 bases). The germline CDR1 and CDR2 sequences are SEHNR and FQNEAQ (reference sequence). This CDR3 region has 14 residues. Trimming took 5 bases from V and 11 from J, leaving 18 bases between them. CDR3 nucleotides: TGTGCCAGCAGCCCGAAGGACAGTGTTGAGAAACTGTTTTTT. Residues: CASSPKDSVEKLFF. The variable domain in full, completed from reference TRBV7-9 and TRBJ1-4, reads DTGVSQNPRHKITKRGQNVTFRCDPISEHNRLYWYRQTLGQGPEFLTYFQNEAQLEKSRLLSDRFSAERPKGSFSTLEIQRTEQGDSAMYLCASSPKDSVEKLFFGSGTQLSVL.

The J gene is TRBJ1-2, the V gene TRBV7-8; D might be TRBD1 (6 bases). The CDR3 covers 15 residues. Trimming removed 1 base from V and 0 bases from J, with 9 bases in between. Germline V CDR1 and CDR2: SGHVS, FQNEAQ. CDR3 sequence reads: CASSLEGGTNYGYTF. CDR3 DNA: TGTGCCAGCAGCTTAGAGGGGGGGACTAACTATGGCTACACCTTC.

The CDR3 loop is CASSFSLAGLSYEQYF. The CDR3 DNA reads as TGTGCCAGCAGTTTTTCGCTAGCGGGTCTATCCTACGAGCAGTACTTC. The V call is TRBV28, the J call TRBJ2-7; 8 nucleotides match TRBD2. Germline-derived CDR1 and CDR2 are MDHEN and SYDVKM. With V trimmed by 3 bases and J by 1 base, 8 bases remained unmatched. This CDR3 spans 16 amino acids.

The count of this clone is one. CDR3 amino acids: CASSSGTGPSGSTDTQYF. The CDR3 DNA is TGCGCCAGCAGCTCCGGGACAGGGCCGAGCGGTAGCACAGATACGCAGTATTTT. V gene TRBV5-1 combines with J gene TRBJ2-3; 9 bases line up with TRBD1. Germline values: CDR1 SGHRS, CDR2 YFSETQ. The CDR3 totals 18 residues. The trim removed 3 bases at V and 0 bases at J, leaving 11 bases unmatched. The entire variable domain, with the rest obtained from reference TRBV5-1 and TRBJ2-3, is as follows: KAGVTQTPRYLIKTRGQQVTLSCSPISGHRSVSWYQQTPGQGLQFLFEYFSETQRNKGNFPGRFSGRQFSNSRSEMNVSTLELGDSALYLCASSSGTGPSGSTDTQYFGPGTRLTVL.

DNA for the CDR3: TGTGCCAGCAGTTCTTATGGGAACTCTGGAAACACCATATATTTT. Protein: CASSSYGNSGNTIYF. The chain is built from TRBV13 and TRBJ1-3; D call uncertain. Trimming took off 6 bases at V and 0 bases at J, with 12 bases between the two ends. This CDR3 comprises 15 residues. The V gene's germline CDR1 is PRHDT and CDR2 FYEKMQ (reference sequence).

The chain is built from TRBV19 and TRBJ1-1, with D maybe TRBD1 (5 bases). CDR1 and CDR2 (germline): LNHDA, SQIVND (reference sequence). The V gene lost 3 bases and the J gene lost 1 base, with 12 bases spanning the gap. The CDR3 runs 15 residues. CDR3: CASSIGLRGNTEAFF. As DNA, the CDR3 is TGTGCCAGTAGTATTGGACTTAGGGGGAACACTGAAGCTTTCTTT. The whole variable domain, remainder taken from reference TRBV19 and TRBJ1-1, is DGGITQSPKYLFRKEGQNVTLSCEQNLNHDAMYWYRQDPGQGLRLIYYSQIVNDFQKGDIAEGYSVSREKKESFPLTVTSAQKNPTAFYLCASSIGLRGNTEAFFGQGTRLTVV.

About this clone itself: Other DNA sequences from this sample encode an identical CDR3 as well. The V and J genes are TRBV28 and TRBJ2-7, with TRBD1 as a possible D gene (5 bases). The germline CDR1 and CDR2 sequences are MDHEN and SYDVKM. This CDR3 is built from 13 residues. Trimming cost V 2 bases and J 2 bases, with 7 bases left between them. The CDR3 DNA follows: TGTGCCAGCAGTTTACAGGGCCCCTACGAGCAGTACTTC. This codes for CASSLQGPYEQYF.

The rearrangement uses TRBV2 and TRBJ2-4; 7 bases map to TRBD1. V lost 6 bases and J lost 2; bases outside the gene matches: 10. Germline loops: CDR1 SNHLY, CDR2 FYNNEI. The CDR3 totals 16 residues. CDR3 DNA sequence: TGTGCCAGCAGGCGACAGGGCCCTCGGTCCAAAAACATTCAGTACTTC. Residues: CASRRQGPRSKNIQYF.

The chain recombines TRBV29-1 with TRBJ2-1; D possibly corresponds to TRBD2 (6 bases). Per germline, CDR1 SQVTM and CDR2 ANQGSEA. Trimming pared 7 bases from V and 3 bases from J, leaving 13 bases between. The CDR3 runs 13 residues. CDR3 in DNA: TGCAGCGGAAAAGCGGGTCTCTACAATGAGCAGTTCTTC. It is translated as CSGKAGLYNEQFF.

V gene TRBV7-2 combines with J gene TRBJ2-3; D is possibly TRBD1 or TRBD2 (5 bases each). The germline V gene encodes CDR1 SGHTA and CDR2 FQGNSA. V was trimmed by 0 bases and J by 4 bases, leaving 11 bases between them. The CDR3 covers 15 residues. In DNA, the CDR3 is TGTGCCAGCAGCTTAGCGAGGGGCGGGCCAGATACGCAGTATTTT. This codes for CASSLARGGPDTQYF. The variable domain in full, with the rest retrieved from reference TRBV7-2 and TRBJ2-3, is GAGVSQSPSNKVTEKGKDVELRCDPISGHTALYWYRQSLGQGLEFLIYFQGNSAPDKSGLPSDRFSAERTGGSVSTLTIQRTQQEDSAVYLCASSLARGGPDTQYFGPGTRLTVL.

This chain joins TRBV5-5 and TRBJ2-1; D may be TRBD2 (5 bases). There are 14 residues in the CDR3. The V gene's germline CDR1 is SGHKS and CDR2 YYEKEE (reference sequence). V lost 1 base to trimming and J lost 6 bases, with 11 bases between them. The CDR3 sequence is CASSLLAWSNEQFF. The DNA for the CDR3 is TGTGCCAGCAGCTTGTTAGCGTGGTCCAATGAGCAGTTCTTC.

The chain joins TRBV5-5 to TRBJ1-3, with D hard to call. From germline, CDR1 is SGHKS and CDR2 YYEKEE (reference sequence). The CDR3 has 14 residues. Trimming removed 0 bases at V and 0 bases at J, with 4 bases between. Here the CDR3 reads CASSLEGSGNTIYF. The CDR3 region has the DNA TGTGCCAGCAGCTTGGAGGGCTCTGGAAACACCATATATTTT.

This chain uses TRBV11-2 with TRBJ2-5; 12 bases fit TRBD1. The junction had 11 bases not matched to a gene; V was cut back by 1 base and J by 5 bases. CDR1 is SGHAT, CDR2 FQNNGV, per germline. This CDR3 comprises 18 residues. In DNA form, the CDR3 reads TGTGCCAGCAGCTTAGTTGTTATAGGGACAGGGGGCTTTGAGACCCAGTACTTC. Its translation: CASSLVVIGTGGFETQYF. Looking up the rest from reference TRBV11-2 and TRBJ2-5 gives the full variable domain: EAGVAQSPRYKIIEKRQSVAFWCNPISGHATLYWYQQILGQGPKLLIQFQNNGVVDDSQLPKDRFSAERLKGVDSTLKIQPAKLEDSAVYLCASSLVVIGTGGFETQYFGPGTRLLVL.